One and the same sample provided the 29 T cell receptor beta chains below, sequenced in a study of blood T cell repertoires in COVID-19. The data were produced by immunoSEQ multiplex PCR, yet TCRdb's version contains in-frame clones alone and is incomplete. The sample yields 250,000 to 350,000 clones, approximately 88% seen once. The sample was peripheral blood. These receptor sequences come from a woman aged 40-49 years who had recovered from COVID-19.

In nucleotides, the CDR3 is TGCGCCAGCAGCTTGGAATCGTGGGACAGGCTATCCTACGAGCAGTACTTC. The encoded protein is CASSLESWDRLSYEQYF. The J gene is TRBJ2-7, the V gene TRBV5-1; TRBD1 agrees at 8 bases. The CDR3 sequence is 17 residues long. From germline, CDR1 is SGHRS and CDR2 YFSETQ. Unmatched junction bases numbered 9, after V lost 0 bases and J lost 1 base.

The chain combines TRBV7-8 with TRBJ2-1, with TRBD2 as a possible D gene (5 bases). Trimming left V 5 bases short and J 4 bases short, with 15 bases between. The germline gives CDR1 SGHVS, CDR2 FQNEAQ. The CDR3 spans 15 residues. This CDR3 is CASSPTEGSYNEQFF. The CDR3 nucleotides read TGTGCCAGCAGCCCAACAGAGGGATCTTACAATGAGCAGTTCTTC.

The J gene is TRBJ2-1, the V gene TRBV7-9, with a tentative D call TRBD2 (5 bases). Per germline, CDR1 SEHNR and CDR2 FQNEAQ (reference sequence). V dropped 1 base and J dropped 6 bases, with 22 bases sitting between them. This CDR3 contains 18 residues. The CDR3 sequence is CASSLGRPGKREINEQFF. The CDR3 nucleotides are TGTGCCAGCAGCTTAGGAAGGCCCGGGAAGAGGGAGATCAATGAGCAGTTCTTC. Supplemented by reference TRBV7-9 and TRBJ2-1, the full variable domain reads DTGVSQNPRHKITKRGQNVTFRCDPISEHNRLYWYRQTLGQGPEFLTYFQNEAQLEKSRLLSDRFSAERPKGSFSTLEIQRTEQGDSAMYLCASSLGRPGKREINEQFFGPGTRLTVL.

The chain joins TRBV28 to TRBJ2-1; 12 nucleotides match TRBD2. Germline V gene lookup returns CDR1 MDHEN and CDR2 SYDVKM. The CDR3 contains 17 residues. The ends lost 4 bases at V and 7 bases at J; junction bases unmatched: 11. This CDR3 reads CASSYGGASGRANEQFF. The CDR3, as DNA: TGTGCCAGCAGTTACGGTGGTGCTAGCGGGAGGGCAAATGAGCAGTTCTTC. Full variable domain (outside the CDR3, taken from reference TRBV28 and TRBJ2-1): DVKVTQSSRYLVKRTGEKVFLECVQDMDHENMFWYRQDPGLGLRLIYFSYDVKMKEKGDIPEGYSVSREKKERFSLILESASTNQTSMYLCASSYGGASGRANEQFFGPGTRLTVL.

The chain links TRBV5-1 to TRBJ2-2, with D uncertain. Trimming shortened V by 4 bases and J by 1 base, and 8 bases separated the two germline ends. The CDR3 runs to 14 residues. Germline loops: CDR1 SGHRS, CDR2 YFSETQ. The CDR3 bases are TGCGCCAGCAGCCCAACAGTGAACACCGGGGAGCTGTTTTTT. Protein sequence: CASSPTVNTGELFF.

The rearrangement joins TRBV6-4 to TRBJ1-5; 8 bases are shared with TRBD1. The CDR3 extends over 16 amino acids. Looked up from germline, CDR1 is MRHNA and CDR2 is SNTAGT. Germline trimming cut 9 bases from V and 7 bases from J; bases unmatched to any gene: 17. CDR3 amino acids: CARQLADRGNNQPQHF. In nucleotides, the CDR3 is TGTGCCAGACAGCTAGCAGACAGGGGTAATAACCAGCCCCAGCATTTT.

The chain links TRBV6-6 to TRBJ2-5; D is ambiguous. Germline V lookup: CDR1 MNHNY, CDR2 SVGAGI (reference sequence). Trimming removed 4 bases from V and 5 bases from J, with 8 bases in between. The CDR3 length is 12 residues. CDR3 nucleotide sequence: TGTGCCAGCAGTTCGTTCAGGGAGACCCAGTACTTC. Protein sequence: CASSSFRETQYF.

This clone was observed a few times. The V call is TRBV30, the J call TRBJ1-1; D perhaps matches TRBD1 (5 bases). CDR1 is GTSNPN, CDR2 SVGIG, per germline (reference sequence). The length of the CDR3 is 12 residues. Trimming shortened V by 2 bases and J by 11 bases, and 15 bases separated the two germline ends. CDR3 DNA sequence: TGTGCCTGGAGTCAGCAACTTAACAGGGCTTTCTTT. As protein: CAWSQQLNRAFF. The full variable domain, with the rest looked up from reference TRBV30 and TRBJ1-1, is SQTIHQWPATLVQPVGSPLSLECTVEGTSNPNLYWYRQAAGRGLQLLFYSVGIGQISSEVPQNLSASRPQDRQFILSSKKLLLSDSGFYLCAWSQQLNRAFFGQGTRLTVV.

The CDR3 protein is CASSPTGLAGASQYF. The DNA for the CDR3 is TGTGCCAGCTCACCAACGGGACTAGCGGGGGCTAGCCAGTATTTT. This rearrangement joins TRBV18 to TRBJ2-3; 14 bases align to TRBD2. The CDR3 has 15 amino acids. V lost 2 bases to trimming and J lost 12 bases; unmatched junction nucleotides: 7. CDR1 is KGHSH and CDR2 is LQKENI in the germline V gene. The variable domain in full, completed from reference TRBV18 and TRBJ2-3, reads NAGVMQNPRHLVRRRGQEARLRCSPMKGHSHVYWYRQLPEEGLKFMVYLQKENIIDESGMPKERFSAEFPKEGPSILRIQQVVRGDSAAYFCASSPTGLAGASQYFGPGTRLTVL.

The chain couples TRBV30 to TRBJ1-5, with D unresolved. Trimming left V 0 bases short and J 0 bases short, with 9 bases between. Per the germline V gene, CDR1 is GTSNPN and CDR2 is SVGIG (reference sequence). The CDR3 sequence is 15 residues long. The CDR3 loop reads CAWSVRTDSNQPQHF. Here the CDR3 DNA reads TGTGCCTGGAGTGTGCGGACTGATAGCAATCAGCCCCAGCATTTT.

The chain couples TRBV6-1 to TRBJ2-6; D might be TRBD2 (5 bases). With 3 bases removed from V and 2 bases from J, the gap between germline ends came to 14 bases. Per the germline V gene, CDR1 is MNHNS and CDR2 is SASEGT. CDR3 length equals 17 residues. The CDR3 loop is CASSDPGYGAGANVLTF. The CDR3 DNA reads TGTGCCAGCAGTGACCCTGGGTACGGGGCTGGGGCCAACGTCCTGACTTTC.

CDR3 DNA sequence: TGTGCCAGCAGCGCTGGGACTAGCGGGAGTCTGGACAATGAGCAGTTCTTC. Protein: CASSAGTSGSLDNEQFF. The rearrangement links TRBV9 to TRBJ2-1; TRBD2 agrees at 14 bases. The V gene's germline CDR1 is SGDLS and CDR2 YYNGEE. The CDR3 length is 17 residues. V shed 3 bases and J 5 bases; nucleotides not matched to a gene: 7.

The chain has TRBV28 and TRBJ2-5; 10 positions agree with TRBD1. Trimming at V came to 6 bases and at J to 4 bases, leaving 11 bases not matched to a gene. The CDR3 runs to 16 residues. The germline gives CDR1 MDHEN, CDR2 SYDVKM. CDR3: CASSLMGQGIGETQYF. The CDR3 nucleotides are TGTGCCAGCAGCCTTATGGGACAGGGGATCGGAGAGACCCAGTACTTC.

This clone appeared once. This chain connects TRBV11-2 to TRBJ2-3; 8 bases agree with TRBD1. The CDR3 spans 14 residues. Germline V gene lookup returns CDR1 SGHAT and CDR2 FQNNGV. J gave up 4 bases and V 4 bases, and 4 bases lay outside the gene matches. The CDR3 protein is CASSSGQDSDTQYF. Here the CDR3 DNA reads TGTGCCAGCAGCTCGGGACAGGACTCAGATACGCAGTATTTT.

The chain links TRBV7-2 to TRBJ2-5; no firm D call. Trimming took off 5 bases at V and 0 bases at J, with 13 bases between the two ends. Germline-derived CDR1 and CDR2 are SGHTA and FQGNSA. CDR3 length: 15 amino acids. Here the CDR3 reads CASSMSSHHQETQYF. CDR3 sequence (DNA): TGTGCCAGCAGCATGTCGAGCCACCACCAAGAGACCCAGTACTTC.

CDR3 DNA sequence: TGTGCCATCAGTGATGGAGCGGGAGGGACCTACGAGCAGTACTTC. Translation gives CAISDGAGGTYEQYF. The chain recombines TRBV10-3 with TRBJ2-7, with 10 nucleotides matching TRBD2. The trim removed 3 bases at V and 2 bases at J, leaving 4 bases unmatched. CDR3 length: 15 residues. CDR1 is ENHRY and CDR2 is SYGVKD in the germline V gene.

This rearrangement joins TRBV2 to TRBJ2-1; 8 bases match TRBD2. The germline V gene has CDR1 SNHLY and CDR2 FYNNEI. This CDR3 has 15 amino acids. V trimming: 2 bases; J trimming: 9 bases; junction bases outside the gene matches: 9. CDR3 loop: CASSEQAGDRSEQFF. Written as DNA, the CDR3 is TGTGCCAGCAGTGAACAAGCGGGAGATCGCAGTGAGCAGTTCTTC.

This chain links TRBV5-1 with TRBJ2-7; D not certain. CDR1 is SGHRS, CDR2 YFSETQ, per germline. V was pared by 1 base and J by 4 bases, with 9 bases between. The CDR3 runs 13 residues. The CDR3 nucleotides read TGCGCCAGCAGCTTGTTATACGGTTACGAGCAGTACTTC. It specifies CASSLLYGYEQYF.

The V gene is TRBV30, the J gene TRBJ2-5; TRBD1 is a possible D gene (6 bases). CDR3 size: 12 residues. From germline, CDR1 is GTSNPN and CDR2 SVGIG (reference sequence). Deletions cut 4 bases from V and 3 bases from J, with 9 bases between. CDR3 region: CAWTPGEETQYF. CDR3 DNA: TGTGCCTGGACGCCAGGGGAAGAGACCCAGTACTTC.

The chain carries TRBV7-9 and TRBJ2-1; 14 nucleotides align to TRBD2. Germline CDR1 SEHNR, CDR2 FQNEAQ (reference sequence). This CDR3 region has 16 residues. The J segment lost 7 bases and the V segment lost 5 bases, leaving 7 bases of the junction unmatched. CDR3 loop: CASSMTSGRARNEQFF. In DNA, the CDR3 is TGTGCCAGCAGCATGACTAGCGGGAGGGCCCGAAATGAGCAGTTCTTC.

The V call is TRBV6-5, the J call TRBJ1-1; tentatively, D is TRBD1 (6 bases). This CDR3 comprises 15 residues. The germline gives CDR1 MNHEY, CDR2 SVGAGI. The V and J ends lost 5 bases and 0 bases respectively, with 13 bases between them. CDR3 region: CASSRADSLNTEAFF. CDR3 in DNA: TGTGCCAGCAGTCGAGCGGACAGTCTGAACACTGAAGCTTTCTTT.

This chain links TRBV27 with TRBJ2-1; 9 nucleotides line up with TRBD2. Germline lookup yields CDR1 MNHEY and CDR2 SMNVEV (reference sequence). The CDR3 loop spans 14 amino acids. The CDR3 sequence: CAIAGAPRYNEQFF. Written as DNA, the CDR3 is TGTGCAATAGCGGGAGCCCCCCGCTACAATGAGCAGTTCTTC.

The chain is built from TRBV6-2 or TRBV6-3 and TRBJ2-5; 11 bases match TRBD2. Per germline, CDR1 MNHEY and CDR2 SVGEGT. V lost 5 bases and J lost 2; bases outside the gene matches: 7. CDR3 length: 16 residues. This CDR3 reads CASSTGLAGHQETQYF. CDR3 sequence (DNA): TGTGCCAGCAGTACTGGACTAGCGGGCCATCAAGAGACCCAGTACTTC.

The table lists this clone with a few counts. The chain couples TRBV7-2 to TRBJ2-3, with 8 bases matching TRBD1. The V and J ends lost 5 bases and 6 bases, in that order; junction bases with no gene match: 4. This CDR3 has 13 amino acids. Germline assignment: CDR1 SGHTA and CDR2 FQGNSA. CDR3 coding DNA: TGTGCCAGCAGCCCAGGGGGCTGGGATACGCAGTATTTT. Translated, it gives CASSPGGWDTQYF.

The gene calls are TRBV7-6 and TRBJ2-2; 10 bases match TRBD2. V lost 5 bases, J lost 1 base, and 4 bases stayed unmatched. The CDR3 runs 16 residues. CDR1 and CDR2 (germline): SGHVS, FNYEAQ. The CDR3 loop reads CASSPRLAGNTGELFF. The CDR3 DNA is TGTGCCAGCAGCCCTCGACTAGCGGGGAACACCGGGGAGCTGTTTTTT.

This clone has just a few counts. V is TRBV15 and J is TRBJ1-5; 9 bases are a match to TRBD1. Losses at the gene ends were 0 bases for V and 6 bases for J; bases not matched to a gene: 6. The germline gives CDR1 LNHNV, CDR2 YYDKDF (reference sequence). This CDR3 contains 16 residues. CDR3 sequence (DNA): TGTGCCACCAGCAGAGATCAATCGACAGGGGGTCAGCCCCAGCATTTT. Translation gives CATSRDQSTGGQPQHF.

This clone occurred a few times. This chain links TRBV5-1 with TRBJ2-5; D uncertain. The CDR3 length is 12 residues. The germline V gene encodes CDR1 SGHRS and CDR2 YFSETQ. Between the trimmed V and J ends, which lost 1 base and 5 bases, there was a span of 6 bases. The CDR3 region has the DNA TGCGCCAGCAGCTTGCGTTCGGAGACCCAGTACTTC. Protein product: CASSLRSETQYF.

This clone was picked up one time. The rearrangement uses TRBV28 and TRBJ1-2; D gene unclear. Trimming stripped 2 bases from V and 4 bases from J, with 5 bases between. CDR3 length: 12 amino acids. Germline V gene sequence: CDR1 MDHEN, CDR2 SYDVKM. The CDR3 bases are TGTGCCAGCAGTTTACCCGGCTATGGCTACACCTTC. It specifies CASSLPGYGYTF.

This chain links TRBV27 with TRBJ2-1; 7 nucleotides match TRBD1. The CDR3 sequence is 15 residues long. Germline-derived CDR1 and CDR2 are MNHEY and SMNVEV (reference sequence). V shed 7 bases and J 3 bases; nucleotides not matched to a gene: 9. For the CDR3, the DNA is TGTGCCAGCACTCCACAGGGGCTAGTCTACAATGAGCAGTTCTTC. Protein product: CASTPQGLVYNEQFF.